This passage covers 5 T cell receptor beta chains from one sample sequenced in a study of blood T cells in healthy people across ages. PCR was performed a second time for about 7 to 12 cycles using a sample-barcoded 5' primer and a J-beta primer mix. TCRdb itself ran the 5' RACE reads through MiXCR, one entry per CDR3 protein. The sample holds fewer than 2,000,000 distinct CDR3 sequences, approximately 32% seen once. The sample consisted of blood. These receptors were taken from a woman younger than 45 in good health.

This clonotype was seen a handful of times. This chain joins TRBV7-2 and TRBJ2-5; D ambiguous. The V gene lost 2 bases and the J gene lost 3 bases, with 10 bases spanning the gap. The CDR3 spans 14 residues. The germline CDR1 and CDR2 sequences are SGHTA and FQGNSA. The CDR3 region is CASSLFIYKETQYF. CDR3 DNA sequence: TGTGCCAGCAGCTTATTCATTTACAAAGAGACCCAGTACTTC.

This clonotype has only a few counts. The chain carries TRBV7-3 and TRBJ2-1; perhaps TRBD2 as D (7 bases). Germline V lookup: CDR1 SGHTA, CDR2 FQGTGA. The CDR3 covers 14 residues. Trimming removed 3 bases at V and 8 bases at J, with 14 bases between. The CDR3 spells CASSFNGGRDEQFF. In DNA, the CDR3 is TGTGCCAGCAGCTTTAACGGGGGGCGGGATGAGCAGTTCTTC.

Only a few counts were recorded for this clonotype. Here the CDR3 reads CASSSAGQTYGYTF. The CDR3 region has the DNA TGTGCCAGCAGTTCGGCCGGACAGACATATGGCTACACCTTC. The chain is built from TRBV28 and TRBJ1-2, with a possible D match to TRBD1 (6 bases). The V and J ends lost 4 bases and 5 bases respectively, with 14 bases between them. The CDR3 has 14 amino acids. Per germline, CDR1 MDHEN and CDR2 SYDVKM.

This clonotype came up many times. This chain uses TRBV29-1 with TRBJ2-7; TRBD1 might be the D (5 bases). The germline V gene has CDR1 SQVTM and CDR2 ANQGSEA. The V gene lost 6 bases and the J gene lost 3 bases, with 9 bases spanning the gap. The CDR3 spans 11 residues. CDR3: CSVDDSYEQYF. DNA for the CDR3: TGCAGCGTAGATGACAGCTACGAGCAGTACTTC.

V and J are TRBV29-1 and TRBJ1-1; 7 bases fit TRBD1. The CDR3 sequence is 13 residues long. The ends lost 6 bases at V and 6 bases at J; junction bases unmatched: 10. From germline, CDR1 is SQVTM and CDR2 ANQGSEA. CDR3 residues: CSVLRQGTPEAFF. The CDR3 DNA sequence: TGCAGCGTACTAAGACAGGGTACGCCTGAAGCTTTCTTT.